This T cell receptor (beta chain) originates from a study of beta chain features in type 1 diabetes listed by TCRdb under 2018. Notes on the research overall: Mean age, gender distribution, total cell number and subset yield were not different between patients and healthy donors. A total of some 110 million sorted cells were examined across all samples, and a strong correlation was observed between cell number per subset and RNA yield. The study compared TCRB repertoires of sorted circulating CD4+ T cell subsets between recently diagnosed type 1 diabetes patients and matched healthy donors. Naive and central memory subsets were obtained from all 30 or so donors, but regulatory and stem cell-like memory subsets were isolated from only 8 patients and 8 healthy donors.

The entire isolated RNA was reverse transcribed using the High Capacity cDNA Reverse Transcription Kit, and thus expressed TCRB transcripts were sequenced. Deep immunoSEQ sequencing was performed on naive, central memory and regulatory T cell samples, with an average of roughly 3.3 million total reads per sample. Sorted cells were lysed in RLT buffer, and RNA was extracted using DNase-treated RNeasy Micro or Mini kits according to cell number. To prevent cross-contamination, every cell subset was processed on its own, while patient and healthy donor samples were processed together. The immunoSEQ multiplex PCR was used to amplify TCRB sequences from cDNA, yielding 87-bp fragments that span the CDR3 region. Sequencing of the amplicons was performed on the Illumina HiSeq platform. The authors' pipeline ran thus. PCR bias was computationally corrected using synthetic template baselines, reads within Hamming distance 2 were collapsed, and singletons that could not be merged were discarded. Reads were aligned against IMGT so that V, D and J genes, CDR3 length and insertions or deletions at six rearrangement sites could be assigned. Within each subset, clonotype counts were normalized to sorted cell number, and only after that were true diversity and Gini coefficients computed with the tcR R package. The overlap coefficient, calculated on TCRB nucleotide sequences, was used to measure repertoire sharing. TCRdb holds this immuneACCESS table with in-frame rearrangements only. Some clones are missing; in checked studies, unresolved V genes explain under half, and the rest has no known cause. V and J calls and clone size are given by that table; D and trimming were obtained from the DNA. Counted in this sample were 140,000 to 150,000 clones; about 13% of them appeared once. In total, the top ten clones hold around 1.4% of the sample.

Results and caveats for the whole study, not just this receptor: Naive, central memory and regulatory TCRB repertoires appeared to be more similar among patients than among healthy donors. Patients with type 1 diabetes made fewer insertions and deleted more nucleotides at VDJ recombination sites, implying thymic rearrangement abnormalities. Because cDNA rather than genomic DNA was sequenced, highly expressing activated cells could have been over-represented, although no difference in activation and CD3 levels was found between groups. A moderate but significant shortening of TCRB CDR3 length was observed in type 1 diabetes patients in all four CD4+ subsets. Because small numbers of individuals were included in the HLA sub-analyses, any influence of HLA type on TCRB rearrangement was left unresolved. Shorter templates might be favored by PCR, yet because patient and control samples were amplified and corrected together, any such skew would affect both groups equally.

From each donor, a single peripheral blood sample of 100 to 150 mL on average was drawn into heparinised tubes. A BD FACSAria II and a panel including CD45RO, CCR7, CD25, CD127, CD95 and CD27 were used to sort naive, central memory, regulatory and stem cell-like memory CD4+ T cells. Every sorted population had a purity above 95%. PBMCs were separated immediately by Lymphoprep density gradient centrifugation and were stained directly, without being cultured. So that batch effects would be minimized, each experiment stained and sorted samples in pairs, pairing one healthy donor with one patient. This clone was detected only a few times. No antigen is known for it. Nothing much larger sits one base from this clone, and base qualities are not available. Material for sequencing was central memory CD4+ T cells from blood. The clonotype originates from a man aged 18 to 29 with type 1 diabetes.

At the DNA level, the sequence is TGTGCCAGTAGTAATTCGGCTGGAAACACCATATATTTT. This codes for CASSNSAGNTIYF. The sequence joins TRBV19 to TRBJ1-3; the D gene cannot be resolved reliably. Trimming at the junction amounts to 4 bases on V and 2 bases on J, and the germline ends lie 6 bases apart. The CDR3 numbers 13 residues from cysteine through phenylalanine. Only the CDR3 DNA is retained, 39 bases long and in frame from the first base. CDR1 and CDR2 are read off the germline V gene (reference sequence) as LNHDA and SQIVND.